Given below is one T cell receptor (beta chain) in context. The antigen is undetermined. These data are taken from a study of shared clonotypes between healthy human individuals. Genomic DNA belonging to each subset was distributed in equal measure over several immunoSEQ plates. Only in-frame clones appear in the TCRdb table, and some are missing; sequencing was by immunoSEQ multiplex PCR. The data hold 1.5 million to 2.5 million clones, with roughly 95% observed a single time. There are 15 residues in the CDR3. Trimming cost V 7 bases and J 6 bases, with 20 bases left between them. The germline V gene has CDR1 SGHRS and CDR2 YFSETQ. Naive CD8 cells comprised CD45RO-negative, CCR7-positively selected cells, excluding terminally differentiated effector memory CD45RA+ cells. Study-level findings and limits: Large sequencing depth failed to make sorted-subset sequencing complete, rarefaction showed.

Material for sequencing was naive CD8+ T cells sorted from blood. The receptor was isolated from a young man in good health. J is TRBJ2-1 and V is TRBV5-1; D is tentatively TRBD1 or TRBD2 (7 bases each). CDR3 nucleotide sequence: TGCGCCAGCTATTTAGGGGGCGGGAGCATCAATGAGCAGTTCTTC. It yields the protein CASYLGGGSINEQFF. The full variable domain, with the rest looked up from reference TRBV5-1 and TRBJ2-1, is KAGVTQTPRYLIKTRGQQVTLSCSPISGHRSVSWYQQTPGQGLQFLFEYFSETQRNKGNFPGRFSGRQFSNSRSEMNVSTLELGDSALYLCASYLGGGSINEQFFGPGTRLTVL.